A single count supports the clone carrying this T cell receptor (beta chain). The data derive from a study of blood T cell repertoires in COVID-19. This CDR3 spans 15 amino acids. CDR1 and CDR2 from the germline V gene are SGHDT and YYEEEE. Trimming stripped 3 bases from V and 0 bases from J, with 13 bases between. The protocol was immunoSEQ multiplex PCR, while the TCRdb copy is restricted to in-frame clones and leaves out a portion. The sample yields around 250,000 clones, around 93% seen once. V is TRBV5-6 and J is TRBJ2-7; a weak D match, TRBD2 (5 bases). Input material: PBMCs or T cells enriched from blood (not recorded which). This TCR was sampled from a human donor in a cohort exposed to, infected with or recovered from COVID-19 (not recorded which). The donor label of this sample is uncertain. In nucleotides, the CDR3 is TGTGCCAGCAGCTCTTCAGACGGGAACTCCTACGAGCAGTACTTC. Its translation is CASSSSDGNSYEQYF.